These 30 T cell receptor beta chains originate from one sample sequenced in a study of T cells in localized non-small cell lung cancer. Data came from immunoSEQ multiplex PCR; TCRdb stores just in-frame clones and leaves some out. Of around 4,000 clones listed, about 29% are singletons. Sequenced here: lung tumor tissue, sampled before any cancer treatment. The receptors here all came from a man aged 35 to 70 with stage I lung adenocarcinoma.

This clone qualifies as medium-sized (0.01 to 0.1%). The V call is TRBV6-8, the J call TRBJ1-2; 11 positions match TRBD1. V lost 5 bases to trimming and J lost 5 bases; unmatched junction nucleotides: 7. CDR1 and CDR2 (germline): MNHGY, SAAAGT. The CDR3 is made up of 15 amino acids. In DNA form, the CDR3 reads TGTGCCAGCAGTCCCCGGGACAGGGGGTGGTATGGCTACACCTTC. This encodes CASSPRDRGWYGYTF.

This clone showed up just a few times. CDR3 in amino acids: CASSAGQGQPQHF. CDR3 DNA: TGTGCCAGCAGTGCCGGACAGGGTCAGCCCCAGCATTTT. V is TRBV6-8 and J is TRBJ1-5; 8 bases align to TRBD1. This CDR3 spans 13 amino acids. CDR1 MNHGY and CDR2 SAAAGT come from the germline V gene. The junction had 3 bases not matched to a gene; V was cut back by 5 bases and J by 6 bases.

The V gene is TRBV11-3, the J gene TRBJ2-7; the match to TRBD1 covers 9 bases. Germline loops: CDR1 SGHNT, CDR2 YENEEA. The CDR3 extends over 14 amino acids. Trimming removed 6 bases from V and 6 bases from J; junction bases left unmatched: 9. As DNA, the CDR3 is TGTGCCAGCAGACGTACAGGGGGCAGAGGCGAGCAGTACTTC. Its protein is CASRRTGGRGEQYF.

The chain recombines TRBV15 with TRBJ2-5; 10 bases map to TRBD1. V was pared by 0 bases and J by 6 bases, with 4 bases of the junction left unmatched. Germline loops: CDR1 LNHNV, CDR2 YYDKDF (reference sequence). This CDR3 is 15 amino acids long. The CDR3 DNA reads TGTGCCACCAGCAGAGACGGGACAGGGGAGAAGACCCAGTACTTC. Protein: CATSRDGTGEKTQYF.

The chain links TRBV18 to TRBJ1-2; TRBD1 is a possible D gene (6 bases). The CDR3 extends over 13 amino acids. With 3 bases removed from V and 4 bases from J, the gap between germline ends came to 9 bases. Germline loops: CDR1 KGHSH, CDR2 LQKENI. The CDR3 bases are TGTGCCAGCTCACCTGACAGGAGCTATGGCTACACCTTC. Translated, it gives CASSPDRSYGYTF. Looking up the rest from reference TRBV18 and TRBJ1-2 gives the full variable domain: NAGVMQNPRHLVRRRGQEARLRCSPMKGHSHVYWYRQLPEEGLKFMVYLQKENIIDESGMPKERFSAEFPKEGPSILRIQQVVRGDSAAYFCASSPDRSYGYTFGSGTRLTVV.

The chain joins TRBV18 to TRBJ2-1; 7 positions match TRBD1. V shed 0 bases and J 10 bases; nucleotides not matched to a gene: 6. Per germline, CDR1 KGHSH and CDR2 LQKENI. The CDR3 consists of 14 residues. CDR3 residues: CASSPPRQGGEQFF. The CDR3 coding sequence is TGTGCCAGCTCACCACCGCGACAGGGTGGAGAGCAGTTCTTC.

A few counts support this clone. The chain employs TRBV10-3 and TRBJ1-2; no clear D gene. CDR1 and CDR2 from the germline V gene are ENHRY and SYGVKD. CDR3 length: 15 residues. The V end lost 0 bases, the J end lost 0 bases, and 8 bases lay between the germline ends. The CDR3 sequence is CAISESQEANYGYTF. The DNA of the CDR3 is TGTGCCATCAGTGAGTCCCAGGAGGCTAACTATGGCTACACCTTC.

In this sample, this clone turned up a few times. The J gene is TRBJ1-4, the V gene TRBV6-8, with D uncertain. V was shortened by 5 bases and J by 4 bases, with 11 bases between the two germline ends. Germline values: CDR1 MNHGY, CDR2 SAAAGT. This CDR3 region has 14 residues. The CDR3 DNA follows: TGTGCCAGCAGTGAGTTTTGGGGTAATGAAAAACTGTTTTTT. This encodes CASSEFWGNEKLFF.

The chain couples TRBV6-8 to TRBJ2-6; D is possibly TRBD1 or TRBD2 (5 bases each). This CDR3 contains 16 residues. Trimming pared 5 bases from V and 0 bases from J, leaving 11 bases between. The germline gives CDR1 MNHGY, CDR2 SAAAGT. The chain's CDR3 is CASSVGDGSGANVLTF. CDR3 bases: TGTGCCAGCAGTGTGGGGGATGGCTCTGGGGCCAACGTCCTGACTTTC.

The chain links TRBV19 to TRBJ1-2, with 9 bases lining up with TRBD1. CDR3 length: 14 amino acids. Germline CDR1 is LNHDA and CDR2 is SQIVND (reference sequence). Losses at the gene ends were 3 bases for V and 7 bases for J; bases not matched to a gene: 6. Here the CDR3 reads CASSMAGTGSGYTF. As DNA, the CDR3 is TGTGCCAGTAGTATGGCCGGGACAGGGAGTGGCTACACCTTC. The whole variable domain, filled in from reference TRBV19 and TRBJ1-2, reads DGGITQSPKYLFRKEGQNVTLSCEQNLNHDAMYWYRQDPGQGLRLIYYSQIVNDFQKGDIAEGYSVSREKKESFPLTVTSAQKNPTAFYLCASSMAGTGSGYTFGSGTRLTVV.

This clone has just a few counts. The genes are TRBV5-1 and TRBJ2-3, with D perhaps matching TRBD1 (6 bases). Germline CDR1 is SGHRS and CDR2 is YFSETQ. Trimming took off 0 bases at V and 0 bases at J, with 14 bases between the two ends. The CDR3 has 17 residues. CDR3 sequence: CASSLASRGHSTDTQYF. In DNA, the CDR3 is TGCGCCAGCAGCTTGGCCTCGAGGGGACACAGCACAGATACGCAGTATTTT.

V and J are TRBV5-1 and TRBJ1-3, with a possible D match to TRBD1 (5 bases). Germline assignment: CDR1 SGHRS and CDR2 YFSETQ. V lost 4 bases, J lost 2 bases, and 13 bases lay in between. CDR3 length: 15 residues. The CDR3 DNA reads TGCGCCAGCAGCCCCGATTGGGGGGCTGGAAACACCATATATTTT. It encodes CASSPDWGAGNTIYF.

This chain uses TRBV6-8 with TRBJ2-7; 9 bases are a match to TRBD1. V lost 0 bases, J lost 2 bases, and 2 bases stayed unmatched. The CDR3 totals 15 residues. Germline CDR1 is MNHGY and CDR2 is SAAAGT. In nucleotides, the CDR3 is TGTGCCAGCAGTTACTCCGGGACAGGGACCTACGAGCAGTACTTC. This translates into CASSYSGTGTYEQYF.

The chain couples TRBV15 to TRBJ1-1; TRBD1 aligns across 10 bases. The ends lost 2 bases at V and 3 bases at J; junction bases unmatched: 9. Germline CDR1 and CDR2: LNHNV and YYDKDF (reference sequence). The CDR3 is made up of 17 amino acids. The CDR3 sequence: CATSRTPGQGSYTEAFF. CDR3 bases: TGTGCCACCAGCAGAACACCGGGACAGGGGTCGTACACTGAAGCTTTCTTT.

The CDR3 spells CAWKRARDTEAFF. The CDR3 DNA sequence: TGTGCCTGGAAGAGAGCCCGGGACACTGAAGCTTTCTTT. This rearrangement joins TRBV30 to TRBJ1-1; D unresolved. Trimming removed 4 bases from V and 3 bases from J, with 12 bases in between. The CDR3 extends over 13 amino acids. The germline CDR1 and CDR2 sequences are GTSNPN and SVGIG (reference sequence). Full variable domain (rest looked up from reference TRBV30 and TRBJ1-1): SQTIHQWPATLVQPVGSPLSLECTVEGTSNPNLYWYRQAAGRGLQLLFYSVGIGQISSEVPQNLSASRPQDRQFILSSKKLLLSDSGFYLCAWKRARDTEAFFGQGTRLTVV.

This rearrangement joins TRBV11-3 to TRBJ1-1; D is perhaps TRBD1 (5 bases). The germline V gene encodes CDR1 SGHNT and CDR2 YENEEA. CDR3 length: 15 amino acids. V was trimmed by 3 bases and J by 0 bases, leaving 11 bases between them. CDR3 sequence: CASSLDPQVNTEAFF. DNA for the CDR3: TGTGCCAGCAGCTTGGATCCACAGGTGAACACTGAAGCTTTCTTT.

This clone was detected only a few times. The chain links TRBV6-8 to TRBJ2-7; 7 bases line up with TRBD2. The trim removed 5 bases at V and 1 base at J, leaving 8 bases unmatched. The CDR3 is 15 residues long. The germline CDR1 and CDR2 sequences are MNHGY and SAAAGT. CDR3 residues: CASSLNGGVSYEQYF. The CDR3 region has the DNA TGTGCCAGCAGTCTAAATGGGGGGGTGTCCTACGAGCAGTACTTC.

The chain combines TRBV11-3 with TRBJ2-7; D is perhaps TRBD1 or TRBD2 (7 bases each). The germline gives CDR1 SGHNT, CDR2 YENEEA. The CDR3 contains 14 residues. The germline V and J ends were trimmed by 5 bases and 3 bases, with 14 bases remaining between them. The CDR3 here is CASSNRGGSYEQYF. For the CDR3, the DNA is TGTGCCAGCAGCAACAGGGGAGGGAGCTACGAGCAGTACTTC.

The chain has TRBV15 and TRBJ2-3; D may be TRBD1 or TRBD2 (5 bases each). Trimming stripped 1 base from V and 2 bases from J, with 7 bases between. Germline loops: CDR1 LNHNV, CDR2 YYDKDF (reference sequence). The CDR3 runs to 14 residues. CDR3 region: CATSRGGTTDTQYF. CDR3 coding DNA: TGTGCCACCAGCAGAGGGGGGACCACAGATACGCAGTATTTT.

By proportion, this clone is large (0.1 to 1%). The chain links TRBV9 to TRBJ1-3, with D unresolved. The CDR3 consists of 15 residues. Trimming took off 0 bases at V and 0 bases at J, with 7 bases between the two ends. Germline V lookup: CDR1 SGDLS, CDR2 YYNGEE. In DNA form, the CDR3 reads TGTGCCAGCAGCGTAGACATGTTCTCTGGAAACACCATATATTTT. It is translated as CASSVDMFSGNTIYF.

V gene TRBV6-8 combines with J gene TRBJ2-2, with 9 bases aligning to TRBD1. The CDR3 length is 14 residues. V lost 7 bases and J lost 7; bases outside the gene matches: 7. The germline gives CDR1 MNHGY, CDR2 SAAAGT. CDR3 bases: TGTGCCAGCAAAAACAGGGGGCGCAGCGGGGAGCTGTTTTTT. It translates to CASKNRGRSGELFF.

This clone appeared a few times. This chain uses TRBV9 with TRBJ1-1; no clear D gene. Trimming took off 0 bases at V and 2 bases at J, with 11 bases between the two ends. The germline V gene encodes CDR1 SGDLS and CDR2 YYNGEE. The CDR3 contains 15 residues. CDR3 sequence (DNA): TGTGCCAGCAGCGTAGCCACCCTGGGAAACACTGAAGCTTTCTTT. Its protein product is CASSVATLGNTEAFF.

This clone was counted a few times. The V gene is TRBV6-8, the J gene TRBJ2-5; TRBD2 agrees at 8 bases. The germline V gene has CDR1 MNHGY and CDR2 SAAAGT. With 5 bases clipped from V and 7 bases from J, the junction kept 12 bases outside the gene matches. CDR3 length: 15 amino acids. The CDR3 here is CASSDFSSGWGTQYF. Written as DNA, the CDR3 is TGTGCCAGCAGTGATTTTTCTAGCGGGTGGGGGACCCAGTACTTC.

CDR3 sequence reads: CASSIAGPYSNQPQHF. The CDR3 DNA reads TGTGCCAGTAGTATAGCAGGACCTTATAGCAATCAGCCCCAGCATTTT. The chain uses TRBV19 and TRBJ1-5; D gene ambiguous. There are 16 residues in the CDR3. From germline, CDR1 is LNHDA and CDR2 SQIVND (reference sequence). The V end was cut by 1 base, the J end by 0 bases, with 10 bases between. Full variable domain (rest looked up from reference TRBV19 and TRBJ1-5): DGGITQSPKYLFRKEGQNVTLSCEQNLNHDAMYWYRQDPGQGLRLIYYSQIVNDFQKGDIAEGYSVSREKKESFPLTVTSAQKNPTAFYLCASSIAGPYSNQPQHFGDGTRLSIL.

This clone was observed a handful of times. The V gene is TRBV6-8, the J gene TRBJ2-3; no clear D gene. There are 14 residues in the CDR3. Germline V lookup: CDR1 MNHGY, CDR2 SAAAGT. Trimming took 4 bases from V and 0 from J, leaving 8 bases between them. CDR3 in DNA: TGTGCCAGCAGTTTTTCCGAAAGCACAGATACGCAGTATTTT. Protein product: CASSFSESTDTQYF.

This clone was detected only a few times. The chain joins TRBV9 to TRBJ2-6; TRBD2 is a possible D gene (7 bases). V was trimmed by 5 bases and J by 1 base, leaving 16 bases between them. The CDR3 consists of 17 residues. Germline lookup yields CDR1 SGDLS and CDR2 YYNGEE. In DNA, the CDR3 is TGTGCCAGCAGACGGGGGGCTAGGCCTTCTGGGGCCAACGTCCTGACTTTC. Its translation: CASRRGARPSGANVLTF.

This clone turned up a few times. The rearrangement links TRBV29-1 to TRBJ1-5; D is perhaps TRBD1 (5 bases). V lost 5 bases to trimming and J lost 0 bases, with 14 bases between them. CDR3 size: 15 residues. Germline V gene data show CDR1 as SQVTM and CDR2 as ANQGSEA. This CDR3 reads CSVQEGLYSNQPQHF. The CDR3 region has the DNA TGCAGCGTTCAGGAGGGGCTATATAGCAATCAGCCCCAGCATTTT. The full variable domain, completed using reference TRBV29-1 and TRBJ1-5, is SAVISQKPSRDICQRGTSLTIQCQVDSQVTMMFWYRQQPGQSLTLIATANQGSEATYESGFVIDKFPISRPNLTFSTLTVSNMSPEDSSIYLCSVQEGLYSNQPQHFGDGTRLSIL.

The CDR3 protein is CASSAQGIGNNEQFF. The CDR3 coding sequence is TGTGCCAGTAGCGCACAAGGGATAGGGAACAATGAGCAGTTCTTC. This chain uses TRBV19 with TRBJ2-1; D is undetermined. CDR1 and CDR2 from the germline V gene are LNHDA and SQIVND (reference sequence). The CDR3 covers 15 residues. The V end was cut by 6 bases, the J end by 5 bases, with 17 bases between. The variable domain in full, completed from reference TRBV19 and TRBJ2-1, reads DGGITQSPKYLFRKEGQNVTLSCEQNLNHDAMYWYRQDPGQGLRLIYYSQIVNDFQKGDIAEGYSVSREKKESFPLTVTSAQKNPTAFYLCASSAQGIGNNEQFFGPGTRLTVL.

This clone was recorded a few times. The CDR3 DNA is TGTGCCAGCAGCTTAGATATAGGGCCCAGGAGGGAACTGTTTTTT. It translates to CASSLDIGPRRELFF. The chain couples TRBV11-3 to TRBJ1-4, with D hard to call. The germline V gene encodes CDR1 SGHNT and CDR2 YENEEA. The CDR3 sequence is 15 residues long. V was trimmed by 0 bases and J by 12 bases, leaving 17 bases between them.

This clone was detected only a few times. This chain uses TRBV7-2 with TRBJ1-1, with D possibly matching TRBD1 (6 bases). Germline values: CDR1 SGHTA, CDR2 FQGNSA. The CDR3 consists of 13 residues. V gave up 5 bases and J gave up 2 bases, with 9 bases separating them. Here the CDR3 DNA reads TGTGCCAGCAGCGTACAGGGTAACACTGAAGCTTTCTTT. This encodes CASSVQGNTEAFF.